This TCR beta chain came from a study of T cell responses to AZD1222 COVID-19 vaccine. The CDR3 is 15 amino acids. The germline gives CDR1 SGHRS, CDR2 YFSETQ. V lost 0 bases to trimming and J lost 0 bases, with 7 bases between them. Repertoires were generated with immunoSEQ multiplex PCR, while TCRdb's copy carries only in-frame clones and drops some. The table has around 150,000 clones, around 94% seen once; the top ten hold 1.3%. Sequencing was performed on peripheral blood, taken on day 0 of AZD1222 vaccination. V and J are TRBV5-1 and TRBJ1-3; D gene ambiguous. This TCR came from an adult in good health. The CDR3 DNA sequence: TGCGCCAGCAGCTTGGATATCGACTCTGGAAACACCATATATTTT. It translates to CASSLDIDSGNTIYF. Filled out from reference TRBV5-1 and TRBJ1-3, the complete variable domain reads KAGVTQTPRYLIKTRGQQVTLSCSPISGHRSVSWYQQTPGQGLQFLFEYFSETQRNKGNFPGRFSGRQFSNSRSEMNVSTLELGDSALYLCASSLDIDSGNTIYFGEGSWLTVV.